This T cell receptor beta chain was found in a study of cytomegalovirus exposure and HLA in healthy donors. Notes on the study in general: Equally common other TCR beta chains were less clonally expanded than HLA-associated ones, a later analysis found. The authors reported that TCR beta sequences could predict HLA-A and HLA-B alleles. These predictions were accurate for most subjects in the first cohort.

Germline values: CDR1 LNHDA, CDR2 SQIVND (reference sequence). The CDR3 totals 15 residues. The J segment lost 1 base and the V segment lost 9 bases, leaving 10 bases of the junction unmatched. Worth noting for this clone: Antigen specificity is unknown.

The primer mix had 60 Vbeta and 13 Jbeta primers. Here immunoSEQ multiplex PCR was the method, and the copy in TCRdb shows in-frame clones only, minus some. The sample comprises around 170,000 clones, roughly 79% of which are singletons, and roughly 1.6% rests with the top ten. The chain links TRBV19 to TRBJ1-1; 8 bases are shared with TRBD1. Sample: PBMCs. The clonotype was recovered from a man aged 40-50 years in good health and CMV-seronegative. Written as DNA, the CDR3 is TGTGCCAGCTGCCCGACAGGGGATAAGAACACTGAAGCTTTCTTT. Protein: CASCPTGDKNTEAFF.